The entry that follows covers one T cell receptor beta chain sequence. As yet, its antigen is unknown. CDR3 size: 16 residues. The V segment lost 4 bases and the J segment 4 bases; nucleotides outside the gene matches: 10. Germline V gene lookup returns CDR1 KGHSH and CDR2 LQKENI. The data were taken from a study of radiation and T cells in renal cell carcinoma. The time point: blood 4 weeks post-SBRT, at nephrectomy. Treatment meaning: 15 Gy SBRT to primary tumor, nephrectomy 4 weeks later. Nephrectomy followed 15 Gy stereotactic body radiation by 4 weeks. Study-wide results and caveats: No pretreatment tumor biopsies were available for baseline clonotypes. In blood, top tumor clones expanded by 2 weeks, shrinking by 4.

Only in-frame clones appear in the TCRdb table, and some are missing; sequencing was by immunoSEQ multiplex PCR. In the table there are some 31,000 clones, around 85% of which are singletons. The source is a man between 60 and 75 years old with renal cell carcinoma. This chain joins TRBV18 and TRBJ1-5; 7 bases align to TRBD1. The starting material was blood, obtained from a patient whose treatment included radiotherapy and nephrectomy. The CDR3 sequence is CASSLSTPGQNQPQHF. The CDR3 region has the DNA TGTGCCAGCTCACTATCGACTCCGGGACAGAATCAGCCCCAGCATTTT.